These 7 T cell receptor beta chains were all obtained from the same sample, sequenced in a study of blood T cell repertoires in COVID-19. Sequencing used immunoSEQ multiplex PCR; TCRdb keeps in-frame clones, though not all of them. This table holds 200,000 or so clones, roughly 84% found once. The sequencing input was PBMCs or T cells enriched from blood (not recorded which). The receptors here all came from a man younger than 45 in a cohort exposed to, infected with or recovered from COVID-19 (not recorded which).

The rearrangement uses TRBV5-1 and TRBJ2-2; TRBD2 matches at 7 bases. Germline V gene data show CDR1 as SGHRS and CDR2 as YFSETQ. This CDR3 has 15 amino acids. V trimming: 1 base; J trimming: 4 bases; junction bases outside the gene matches: 4. The CDR3 region is CASSLSAGATGELFF. The CDR3 coding sequence is TGCGCCAGCAGCTTGAGTGCGGGAGCCACCGGGGAGCTGTTTTTT.

V and J are TRBV15 and TRBJ2-2, with unresolved D. Per germline, CDR1 LNHNV and CDR2 YYDKDF (reference sequence). CDR3 length: 12 amino acids. The V end lost 5 bases, the J end lost 3 bases, and 4 bases lay between the germline ends. The CDR3 protein is CATSVDTGELFF. The DNA for the CDR3 is TGTGCCACCAGCGTAGACACCGGGGAGCTGTTTTTT.

The chain links TRBV27 to TRBJ1-5, with D perhaps TRBD1 (6 bases). The CDR3 has 15 residues. CDR1 and CDR2 (germline): MNHEY, SMNVEV (reference sequence). Trimming stripped 2 bases from V and 2 bases from J, with 10 bases between. The CDR3 DNA sequence: TGTGCCAGCAGTTTAGGGGGGGCGGGCAATCAGCCCCAGCATTTT. Protein sequence: CASSLGGAGNQPQHF.

This chain uses TRBV19 with TRBJ2-3; D remains ambiguous. CDR1 is LNHDA and CDR2 is SQIVND in the germline V gene (reference sequence). This CDR3 comprises 14 residues. V dropped 5 bases and J dropped 2 bases, with 11 bases sitting between them. The CDR3 is CASSLGGFTDTQYF. Written as DNA, the CDR3 is TGTGCCAGTAGTCTCGGCGGCTTCACAGATACGCAGTATTTT.

CDR3 sequence (DNA): TGTGCCAGCAGCTTAGAACTGGTGATACAGGGGTTTGCCTACGAGCAGTACTTC. Amino acid sequence: CASSLELVIQGFAYEQYF. The gene calls are TRBV11-3 and TRBJ2-7, with TRBD1 matching over 7 bases. CDR3 length: 18 amino acids. J gave up 2 bases and V 0 bases, and 13 bases lay outside the gene matches. Germline V lookup: CDR1 SGHNT, CDR2 YENEEA. Complete variable domain (other parts from reference TRBV11-3 and TRBJ2-7): EAGVVQSPRYKIIEKKQPVAFWCNPISGHNTLYWYLQNLGQGPELLIRYENEEAVDDSQLPKDRFSAERLKGVDSTLKIQPAELGDSAVYLCASSLELVIQGFAYEQYFGPGTRLTVT.

V and J are TRBV7-2 and TRBJ2-1; TRBD1 might be the D (5 bases). The V and J ends lost 2 bases and 9 bases respectively, with 5 bases between them. The length of the CDR3 is 11 residues. Germline V gene data show CDR1 as SGHTA and CDR2 as FQGNSA. The CDR3 bases are TGTGCCAGCAGCTTAAGGGGTGAGCAGTTCTTC. Translation gives CASSLRGEQFF.

The chain has TRBV5-1 and TRBJ2-1; 10 bases fit TRBD1. The V and J ends lost 7 bases and 1 base, in that order; junction bases with no gene match: 5. This CDR3 contains 15 residues. Per germline, CDR1 SGHRS and CDR2 YFSETQ. The CDR3 loop is CASGRTGGSYNEQFF. The CDR3 nucleotides are TGCGCCAGCGGAAGGACAGGGGGATCCTACAATGAGCAGTTCTTC.